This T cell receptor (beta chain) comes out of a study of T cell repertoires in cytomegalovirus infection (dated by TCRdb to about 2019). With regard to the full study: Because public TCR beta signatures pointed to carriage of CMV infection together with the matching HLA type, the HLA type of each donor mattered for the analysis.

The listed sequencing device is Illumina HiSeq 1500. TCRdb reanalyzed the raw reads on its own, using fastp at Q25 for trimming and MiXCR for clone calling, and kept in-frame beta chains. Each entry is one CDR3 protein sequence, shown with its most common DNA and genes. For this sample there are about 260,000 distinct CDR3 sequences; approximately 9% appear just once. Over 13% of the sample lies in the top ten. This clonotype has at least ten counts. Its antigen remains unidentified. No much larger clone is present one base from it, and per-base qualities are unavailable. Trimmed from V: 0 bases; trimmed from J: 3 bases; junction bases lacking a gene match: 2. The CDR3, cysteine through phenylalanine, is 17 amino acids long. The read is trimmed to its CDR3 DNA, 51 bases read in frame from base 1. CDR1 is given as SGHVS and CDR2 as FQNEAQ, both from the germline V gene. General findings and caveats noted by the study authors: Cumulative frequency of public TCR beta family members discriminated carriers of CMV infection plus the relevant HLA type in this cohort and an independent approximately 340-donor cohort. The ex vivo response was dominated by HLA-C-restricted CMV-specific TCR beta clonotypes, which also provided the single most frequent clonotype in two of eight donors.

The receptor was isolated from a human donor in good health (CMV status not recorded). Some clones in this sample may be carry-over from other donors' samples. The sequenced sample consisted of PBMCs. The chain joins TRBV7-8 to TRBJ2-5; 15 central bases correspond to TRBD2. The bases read TGTGCCAGCAGCTTAGCTGGACTAGCGGGAGGGAAAGAGACCCAGTACTTC. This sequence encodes CASSLAGLAGGKETQYF.